Listed here is a single TCR beta chain. This entry is derived from a study of T cells in Graves' hyperthyroidism and ophthalmopathy. CDR1 is MDHEN and CDR2 is SYDVKM in the germline V gene. V was cut by 4 bases and J by 1 base, with 16 bases left in between. CDR3 length equals 16 residues. Amplified TCR beta CDR3 regions derived from RNA transcripts. A first-round RT-PCR of the TCR CDR3 used the HTBI primer set. TCRdb called the multiplex PCR reads again in MiXCR, with one record for every CDR3 protein. The profile shows about 320,000 distinct CDR3 sequences, 16% of them singletons. This clonotype originated in a man younger than 45 with Graves' hyperthyroidism. Sequencing was carried out using blood. The genes are TRBV28 and TRBJ1-1; weak D call: TRBD1 (6 bases). The CDR3, as DNA: TGTGCCAGCAGTTCCATTGGGGGGGCGAAGAACACTGAAGCTTTCTTT. It encodes CASSSIGGAKNTEAFF.